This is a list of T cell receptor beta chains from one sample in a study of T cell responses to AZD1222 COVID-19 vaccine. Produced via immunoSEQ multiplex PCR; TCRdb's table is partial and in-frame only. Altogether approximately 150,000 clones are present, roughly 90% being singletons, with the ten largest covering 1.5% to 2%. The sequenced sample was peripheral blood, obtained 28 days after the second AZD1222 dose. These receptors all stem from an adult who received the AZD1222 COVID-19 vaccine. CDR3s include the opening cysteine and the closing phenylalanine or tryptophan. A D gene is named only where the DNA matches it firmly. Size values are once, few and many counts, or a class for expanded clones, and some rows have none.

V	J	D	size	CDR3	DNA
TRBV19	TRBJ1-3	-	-	CASRPDRWAGNTIYF	TGTGCCAGTAGACCAGACAGGTGGGCTGGAAACACCATATATTTT
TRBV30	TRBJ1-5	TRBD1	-	CACRDRGNQPQHF	TGTGCCTGCCGGGACAGGGGAAATCAGCCCCAGCATTTT
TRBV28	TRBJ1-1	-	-	CASSFSGRNTEAFF	TGTGCCAGCAGTTTCTCTGGACGGAACACTGAAGCTTTCTTT
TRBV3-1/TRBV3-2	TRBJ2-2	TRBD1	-	CAISGGSTGELFF	TGTGCCATCTCAGGGGGCAGCACCGGGGAGCTGTTTTTT
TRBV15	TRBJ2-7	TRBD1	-	CATSREYGTVGEQYF	TGTGCCACCAGCAGAGAATACGGGACAGTTGGCGAGCAGTACTTC
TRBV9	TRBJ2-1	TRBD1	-	CASSATGVEGQFF	TGTGCCAGCAGCGCTACAGGGGTGGAAGGGCAGTTCTTC
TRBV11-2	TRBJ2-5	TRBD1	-	CASSLKSGGPQETQYF	TGTGCCAGCAGCTTAAAGTCAGGGGGCCCCCAAGAGACCCAGTACTTC
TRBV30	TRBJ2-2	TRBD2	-	CAWSGRLAGTGELFF	TGTGCCTGGAGTGGAAGGCTAGCGGGGACCGGGGAGCTGTTTTTT
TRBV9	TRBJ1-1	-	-	CASSVVMNTEAFF	TGTGCCAGCAGCGTAGTCATGAACACTGAAGCTTTCTTT
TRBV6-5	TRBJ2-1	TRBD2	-	CASSSSGGAYYNEQFF	TGTGCCAGCAGTTCTAGCGGGGGGGCGTACTACAATGAGCAGTTCTTC
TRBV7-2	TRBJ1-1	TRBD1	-	CASSLDPGQGKTFF	TGTGCCAGCAGCTTAGACCCGGGACAGGGGAAAACTTTCTTT
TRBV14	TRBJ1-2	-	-	CASSQDLWTPYGYTF	TGTGCCAGCAGCCAAGATTTGTGGACCCCCTATGGCTACACCTTC
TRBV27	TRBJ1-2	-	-	CASSFKRSQGRDYGYTF	TGTGCCAGCAGTTTTAAACGGTCGCAGGGCCGCGACTATGGCTACACCTTC
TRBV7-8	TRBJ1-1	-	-	CASSTFKEAFF	TGTGCCAGCAGCACCTTTAAAGAAGCTTTCTTT
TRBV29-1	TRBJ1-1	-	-	CSAYGTEAFF	TGCAGCGCCTATGGGACTGAAGCTTTCTTT
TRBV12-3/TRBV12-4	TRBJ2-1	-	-	CASSPPGHEQFF	TGTGCCAGCAGCCCCCCCGGGCATGAGCAGTTCTTC
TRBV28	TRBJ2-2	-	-	CASSFPVRNTGELFF	TGTGCCAGCAGTTTTCCCGTCAGGAACACCGGGGAGCTGTTTTTT
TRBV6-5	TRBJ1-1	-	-	CAIRGPMNTEAFF	TGTGCCATAAGAGGACCGATGAACACTGAAGCTTTCTTT
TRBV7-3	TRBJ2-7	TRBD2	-	CASSLTSGGPYEQYF	TGTGCCAGCAGCTTAACGAGCGGGGGACCCTACGAGCAGTACTTC
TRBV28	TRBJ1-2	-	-	CASSFAQGSYGYTF	TGTGCCAGCAGTTTCGCACAGGGTAGTTATGGCTACACCTTC
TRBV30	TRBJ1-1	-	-	CAWSTGGTNTEAFF	TGTGCCTGGAGTACAGGCGGTACGAACACTGAAGCTTTCTTT
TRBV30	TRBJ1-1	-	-	CAWSVGPAVEAFF	TGTGCCTGGAGTGTCGGGCCAGCCGTTGAAGCTTTCTTT
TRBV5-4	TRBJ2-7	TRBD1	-	CASSSGTGSSYEQYF	TGTGCCAGCAGCTCCGGGACAGGGAGCTCCTACGAGCAGTACTTC
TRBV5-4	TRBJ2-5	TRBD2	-	CASSKQGLAEETQYF	TGTGCCAGCAGCAAACAGGGACTAGCAGAAGAGACCCAGTACTTC
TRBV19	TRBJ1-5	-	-	CASKITAPNQPQHF	TGTGCCAGTAAAATAACGGCTCCCAATCAGCCCCAGCATTTT
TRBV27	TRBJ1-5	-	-	CASSLVRGSQPQHF	TGTGCCAGCAGTCTGGTCAGGGGATCTCAGCCCCAGCATTTT
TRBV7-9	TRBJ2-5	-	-	CASTPRGGFRETQYF	TGTGCCAGCACCCCCCGTGGGGGTTTCAGGGAGACCCAGTACTTC
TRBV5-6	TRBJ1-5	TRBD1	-	CASSLGQGAGQPQHF	TGTGCCAGCAGCTTGGGACAGGGGGCAGGACAGCCCCAGCATTTT
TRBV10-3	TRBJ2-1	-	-	CAIMNRENNEQFF	TGTGCCATCATGAACAGGGAAAACAATGAGCAGTTCTTC
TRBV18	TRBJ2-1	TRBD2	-	CASSSGLAGADDEQFF	TGTGCCAGCTCCTCGGGTCTAGCGGGAGCCGACGATGAGCAGTTCTTC
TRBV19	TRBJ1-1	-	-	CASTPRPLGTEAFF	TGTGCCAGTACCCCCAGGCCCCTCGGCACTGAAGCTTTCTTT
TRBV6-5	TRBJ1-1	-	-	CASNRANTEAFF	TGTGCCAGCAACAGGGCGAACACTGAAGCTTTCTTT
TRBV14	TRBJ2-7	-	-	CASSQGWARRKYEQYF	TGTGCCAGCAGCCAAGGGTGGGCTAGACGGAAGTACGAGCAGTACTTC
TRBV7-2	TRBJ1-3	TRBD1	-	CASSLQQGVGNTIYF	TGTGCCAGCAGCTTACAACAGGGGGTTGGAAACACCATATATTTT
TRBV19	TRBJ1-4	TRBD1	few	CASSMGTGQGANEKLFF	TGTGCCAGTAGTATGGGGACCGGACAGGGAGCTAATGAAAAACTGTTTTTT
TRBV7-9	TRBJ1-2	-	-	CASSPHGGQGYTF	TGTGCCAGCAGCCCACATGGGGGTCAGGGCTACACCTTC
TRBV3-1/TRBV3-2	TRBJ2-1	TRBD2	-	CANRKRGSSYNEQFF	TGTGCCAACAGGAAGCGGGGGAGCTCCTACAATGAGCAGTTCTTC